These 6 T cell receptor beta chains were all obtained from the same sample, sequenced in a study of T cell responses to AZD1222 COVID-19 vaccine. TCRdb's table, derived via immunoSEQ multiplex PCR, lists solely in-frame clones and lacks some. The data contain roughly 92,000 clones, approximately 88% of them seen just once; the ten biggest clones take up less than 5%. Sequences were derived from peripheral blood, sampled 28 days after the second AZD1222 dose. The receptors shown here come from an adult who received the AZD1222 COVID-19 vaccine.

The rearrangement joins TRBV6-5 to TRBJ1-3; perhaps TRBD1 as D (6 bases). CDR1 is MNHEY and CDR2 is SVGAGI in the germline V gene. The CDR3 is 15 amino acids. Trimming stripped 5 bases from V and 8 bases from J, with 19 bases between. CDR3 in amino acids: CASSLLTGSRDTIYF. CDR3 bases: TGTGCCAGCAGTCTTCTTACAGGGAGTCGGGACACCATATATTTT.

V gene TRBV5-8 combines with J gene TRBJ2-7, with TRBD1 identical over 10 bases. The junction had 5 bases not matched to a gene; V was cut back by 5 bases and J by 6 bases. Germline-derived CDR1 and CDR2 are SGHTS and YDEGEE. The CDR3 is 13 amino acids. CDR3: CASSFDRGREQYF. In DNA form, the CDR3 reads TGTGCCAGCAGTTTCGACAGGGGGCGCGAGCAGTACTTC. Combining the CDR3 with reference TRBV5-8 and TRBJ2-7 gives the whole variable domain EAGVTQSPTHLIKTRGQQATLRCSPISGHTSVYWYQQALGLGLQFLLWYDEGEERNRGNFPPRFSGRQFPNYSSELNVNALELEDSALYLCASSFDRGREQYFGPGTRLTVT.

With respect to this clone: Other DNA sequences in this sample translate to the same CDR3. V and J are TRBV5-4 and TRBJ1-1, with a tentative D call TRBD1 (6 bases). The germline gives CDR1 SGHNT, CDR2 YYREEE (reference sequence). This CDR3 comprises 14 residues. V gave up 2 bases and J gave up 2 bases, with 10 bases separating them. This chain's CDR3 is CASSLQGVNTEAFF. The CDR3 nucleotides read TGTGCCAGCAGCTTACAGGGAGTCAACACTGAAGCTTTCTTT.

The V gene is TRBV5-5, the J gene TRBJ1-1; D remains ambiguous. The V gene's germline CDR1 is SGHKS and CDR2 YYEKEE (reference sequence). Trimming took 1 base from V and 2 from J, leaving 6 bases between them. CDR3 length equals 13 residues. The CDR3 region has the DNA TGTGCCAGCAGCTTGAGGCCAAACACTGAAGCTTTCTTT. Encoded protein: CASSLRPNTEAFF.

The rearrangement uses TRBV30 and TRBJ1-2; TRBD1 matches 9 bases. Germline V gene lookup returns CDR1 GTSNPN and CDR2 SVGIG (reference sequence). The CDR3 sequence is 16 residues long. V dropped 2 bases and J dropped 7; count of bases not matched to a gene: 14. The CDR3 DNA reads as TGTGCCTGGAGTCCCCCCGGGACAGGGACAATTGGTGGCTACACCTTC. Translating gives CAWSPPGTGTIGGYTF.

This clone was recorded only once. This rearrangement joins TRBV19 to TRBJ1-5; D is undetermined. CDR3 length equals 14 residues. Trimming stripped 5 bases from V and 0 bases from J, with 8 bases between. Germline-derived CDR1 and CDR2 are LNHDA and SQIVND (reference sequence). The CDR3 loop reads CASSPSVSNQPQHF. DNA for the CDR3: TGTGCCAGTAGTCCGAGCGTTAGCAATCAGCCCCAGCATTTT.